This is a list of T cell receptor beta chains from one sample in a study of chemoradiotherapy in HPV16-positive cancers. Assay: immunoSEQ multiplex PCR; the TCRdb copy retains only in-frame clones and omits some. The sample lists about 22,000 clones, about nine tenths seen once, with roughly 16% in the top ten. The starting material was blood, obtained from a patient who underwent chemoradiotherapy. The origin of the receptors is a human donor with HPV-associated anogenital cancer. CDR3s include the opening cysteine and the closing phenylalanine or tryptophan. D genes are given only for firm matches. Only some rows state a clone size, as once, few, many or a class for expanded clones.

>TRBD2|once|TRBJ2-2|TRBV7-2
TGTGCCAGCAGCTTGGTGCGGGAGACCGGGGAGCTGTTTTTT
CASSLVRETGELFF
>NA|NA|TRBJ2-7|TRBV28
TGTGCCAGCAGGCTCAGGGGTTACGAGCAGTACTTC
CASRLRGYEQYF
>NA|NA|TRBJ2-3|TRBV9
TGTGCCAGCAGCGTCTCAAGTTTCGCGGATACGCAGTATTTT
CASSVSSFADTQYF
>NA|NA|TRBJ2-1|TRBV5-1
TGCGCCAGCAGCATCCGGGAAGAATACTACAATGAGCAGTTCTTC
CASSIREEYYNEQFF
>TRBD1|NA|TRBJ2-7|TRBV18
TGTGCCAGCTCATCGGGGACAGCCTACGAGCAGTACTTC
CASSSGTAYEQYF
>NA|once|TRBJ2-3|TRBV15
TGTGCCACCAGCACCCCCGGGCTAGGAGGGGGAGATACGCAGTATTTT
CATSTPGLGGGDTQYF
>TRBD2|NA|TRBJ2-2|TRBV6-4
TGTGCCAGCAGTGAGGGGACTAGCGGGGGGCTTCGTTCTGCCGGGGAGCTGTTTTTT
CASSEGTSGGLRSAGELFF
>NA|NA|TRBJ2-5|TRBV11-2
TGTGCCAGCAGCACAAGCTGGAGTCGGGCAGAGACCCAGTACTTC
CASSTSWSRAETQYF
>NA|NA|TRBJ1-3|TRBV7-9
TGTGCCAGCAGCTTTAGCATCAGGGCGGACACCATATATTTT
CASSFSIRADTIYF
>NA|NA|TRBJ2-5|TRBV19
TGTGCCAGTAGTATCAGGGTTTGGGAGACCCAGTACTTC
CASSIRVWETQYF
>TRBD2|NA|TRBJ2-3|TRBV5-5
TGTGCCAGCAGCTGGTTTAGCGGGGGGTCTGGCACAGATACGCAGTATTTT
CASSWFSGGSGTDTQYF
>TRBD1|once|TRBJ1-1|TRBV6-4
TGTGCCAGCAGACAGGGGGAGAACACTGAAGCTTTCTTT
CASRQGENTEAFF
>NA|NA|TRBJ2-2|TRBV4-1
TGCGCCAGCAGCCTATCTATGGGGGGGCTCACCGGGGAGCTGTTTTTT
CASSLSMGGLTGELFF
>NA|once|TRBJ2-2|TRBV4-3
TGCGCCAGCAGCCAAAACCGAGGCGGCTCCGGGGAGCTGTTTTTT
CASSQNRGGSGELFF
>NA|NA|TRBJ2-2|TRBV11-2
TGTGCCAGCAGCTCCCAAGGGGGGGCAGGGCGGACCGGGGAGCTGTTTTTT
CASSSQGGAGRTGELFF
>NA|NA|TRBJ1-6|TRBV7-2
TGTGCCAGCAGCTTAAGGGGTGCCTATAATTCACCCCTCCACTTT
CASSLRGAYNSPLHF
>NA|NA|TRBJ1-6|TRBV25-1
TGTGCCAGCAGTCCAACAGGGCATTCACCCCTCCACTTT
CASSPTGHSPLHF
>NA|NA|TRBJ2-4|TRBV6-1
TGTGCCAGCACCAAAAGGGGGGGAGAGAACATTCAGTACTTC
CASTKRGGENIQYF
>TRBD1|NA|TRBJ1-2|TRBV4-1
TGCGCCAGCAGCCACCTGACAGGGAGCAGCTATGGCTACACCTTC
CASSHLTGSSYGYTF
>TRBD2|NA|TRBJ2-7|TRBV4-1
TGCGCCAGCAGCCAAAAACTAGCGGGGGAGCAGTACTTC
CASSQKLAGEQYF
>NA|NA|TRBJ2-7|TRBV27
TGTGCCAGCAGTTTAGGGCTTAACTCCTACGAGCAGTACTTC
CASSLGLNSYEQYF
>TRBD1|NA|TRBJ2-4|TRBV4-1
TGCGCCAGCAGCTCGGGACAGGCCCGGGGACTAGCCAAAAACATTCAGTACTTC
CASSSGQARGLAKNIQYF
>NA|NA|TRBJ2-7|TRBV19
TGTGCCAGTAGCCCCGGCTCGCAAGACGAGCAGTACTTC
CASSPGSQDEQYF
>TRBD1|NA|TRBJ2-1|TRBV13
TGTGCCAGCAGCTTAGTGGGACAGGGCTACAATGAGCAGTTCTTC
CASSLVGQGYNEQFF
>TRBD2|NA|TRBJ2-6|TRBV9
TGTGCCAGCAGCACCGGACTAGCGGGCCGCTCTGGGGCCAACGTCCTGACTTTC
CASSTGLAGRSGANVLTF
>NA|NA|TRBJ1-2|TRBV7-2
TGTGCCAGCAGCCCCCGGGGGCATGGCTACACCTTC
CASSPRGHGYTF
>TRBD1|NA|TRBJ2-7|TRBV7-9
TGTGCCAGCAGCTTCCGGGACAGGGATCACTACGAGCAGTACTTC
CASSFRDRDHYEQYF
>TRBD2|NA|TRBJ2-3|TRBV2
TGTGCCAGCAGGGAATATGGAGCGGGGGGCCTAAGCACAGATACGCAGTATTTT
CASREYGAGGLSTDTQYF
>NA|NA|TRBJ2-6|TRBV27
TGTGCCAGCAGTTCCCCGGGGGGGGCCAACGTCCTGACTTTC
CASSSPGGANVLTF
>TRBD1|once|TRBJ1-1|TRBV7-2
TGTGCCAGCAGCAGGGACAGGAACACTGAAGCTTTCTTT
CASSRDRNTEAFF
>NA|NA|TRBJ2-2|TRBV6-6
TGTGCCACCAAACCGCCTAACACCGGGGAGCTGTTTTTT
CATKPPNTGELFF
>NA|NA|TRBJ2-7|TRBV4-1
TGCGCCAGCAGCGAAGGGGGTTTCCACGAGCAGTACTTC
CASSEGGFHEQYF
>NA|NA|TRBJ1-5|TRBV19
TGTGCCAGTAGCACCCCGGGCCTCTCCAATCAGCCCCAGCATTTT
CASSTPGLSNQPQHF
>NA|NA|TRBJ2-7|TRBV28
TGTGCCAGCAGTCAAACGGGACGATCCTACGAGCAGTACTTC
CASSQTGRSYEQYF
>NA|once|TRBJ2-5|TRBV18
TGTGCCAGCTCACCTGGGGAGACCCAGTACTTC
CASSPGETQYF
>NA|few|TRBJ2-7|TRBV5-5
TGTGCCAGCAGCTTGTTAAACGAGCAGTACTTC
CASSLLNEQYF
>TRBD2|NA|TRBJ2-7|TRBV27
TGTGCCAGCAGACCCTGGGCGGGAGGACACTACGAGCAGTACTTC
CASRPWAGGHYEQYF
>TRBD1|NA|TRBJ1-1|TRBV14
TGTGCCAGCAGCCGACAGGGGGTCGGCGGCACTGAAGCTTTCTTT
CASSRQGVGGTEAFF
>TRBD1|once|TRBJ1-6|TRBV5-4
TGTGCCAGCAGCTGGGACAGCAATAATTCACCCCTCCACTTT
CASSWDSNNSPLHF
>TRBD2|NA|TRBJ2-1|TRBV7-6
TGTGCCAGCAGCTTAGGGACTAGCTCGGTGAATATTTACAATGAGCAGTTCTTC
CASSLGTSSVNIYNEQFF
>NA|NA|TRBJ2-5|TRBV7-2
TGTGCCAGCAGCTTAGGACGGCACCAAGAGACCCAGTACTTC
CASSLGRHQETQYF
>TRBD1|NA|TRBJ1-1|TRBV5-8
TGTGCCAGCAGCTTGGCTACAGGGGTTCTGAACACTGAAGCTTTCTTT
CASSLATGVLNTEAFF
>TRBD1|few|TRBJ2-5|TRBV18
TGTGCCAGCTCACCAGGAAGGGGGCTCGAGACCCAGTACTTC
CASSPGRGLETQYF
>NA|NA|TRBJ1-2|TRBV5-6
TGTGCCAGCAGCTTCCTTCGACAGATTAACTATGGCTACACCTTC
CASSFLRQINYGYTF
>TRBD2|NA|TRBJ2-3|TRBV7-6
TGTGCCAGCAGCTTCGGCGGGGGGTCCACGGATACGCAGTATTTT
CASSFGGGSTDTQYF
>NA|once|TRBJ2-2|TRBV7-3
TGTGCCAGCAGCAGCCAGAGGACGCCGAACACCGGGGAGCTGTTTTTT
CASSSQRTPNTGELFF
>NA|NA|TRBJ2-7|TRBV18
TGTGCCAGCTCACCTACCGTTGATTACGAGCAGTACTTC
CASSPTVDYEQYF
>NA|few|TRBJ2-7|TRBV7-6
TGTGCCAGCAGCTTAGAGGTCACCTACGAGCAGTACTTC
CASSLEVTYEQYF
>NA|NA|TRBJ1-3|TRBV28
TGTGCCAGCAGTCAGGCGGCTAGGGAGGGCCGGGGCGGAAACACCATATATTTT
CASSQAAREGRGGNTIYF
>TRBD1|NA|TRBJ2-5|TRBV5-6
TGTGCCAGCAGCTCCACCGGGACAGGGAAAGAGACCCAGTACTTC
CASSSTGTGKETQYF
>TRBD1|once|TRBJ2-7|TRBV27
TGTGCCAGCAGTTTGAGGACAGGGCCCTACGAGCAGTACTTC
CASSLRTGPYEQYF
>TRBD2|NA|TRBJ2-1|TRBV7-2
TGTGCCAGCAGCTCCACAGCGGGAGGGGGGCCCTACAATGAGCAGTTCTTC
CASSSTAGGGPYNEQFF
>NA|few|TRBJ1-1|TRBV2
TGTGCCAGCAGTTCAGCTGGGGATACTGAAGCTTTCTTT
CASSSAGDTEAFF